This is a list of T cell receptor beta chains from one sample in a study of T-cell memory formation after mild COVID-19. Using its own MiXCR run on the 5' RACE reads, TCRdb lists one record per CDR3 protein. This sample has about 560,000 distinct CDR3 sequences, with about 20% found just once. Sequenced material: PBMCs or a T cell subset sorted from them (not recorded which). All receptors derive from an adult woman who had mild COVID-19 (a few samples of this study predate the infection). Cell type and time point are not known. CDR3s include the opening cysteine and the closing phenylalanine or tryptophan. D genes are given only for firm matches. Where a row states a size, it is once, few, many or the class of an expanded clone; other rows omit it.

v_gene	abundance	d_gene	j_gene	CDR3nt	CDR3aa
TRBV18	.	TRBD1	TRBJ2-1	TGTGCCAGCTCACGCCTAGACAGGGATGAGCAGTTCTTC	CASSRLDRDEQFF
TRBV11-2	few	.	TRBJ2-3	TGTGCCAGCAGCGCCGGCTTCGGGTTTTGGGCAGATACGCAGTATTTT	CASSAGFGFWADTQYF
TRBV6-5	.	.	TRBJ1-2	TGTGCCAGCACTTCATCTGGGAATGGCTACACCTTC	CASTSSGNGYTF
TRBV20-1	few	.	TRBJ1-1	TGCAGTGCTAGACGACGGGGGGAGAACACTGAAGCTTTCTTT	CSARRRGENTEAFF
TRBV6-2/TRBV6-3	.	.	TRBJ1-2	TGTGCCAGCTACTCACTTCGACGGGAGGAAAATAACTATGGCTACACCTTC	CASYSLRREENNYGYTF
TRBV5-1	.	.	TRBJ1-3	TGCGCCAGCAGCTTGGAAGGGGTTCCTGGAAACACCATATATTTT	CASSLEGVPGNTIYF
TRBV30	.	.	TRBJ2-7	TGTGCCTGGAGTAGGCAGGGAGAGCAGTACTTC	CAWSRQGEQYF
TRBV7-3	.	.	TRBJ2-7	TGTGCCAGCAGCTTAAGCGTCGGTTGGGCCTCCGAGCAGTACTTC	CASSLSVGWASEQYF
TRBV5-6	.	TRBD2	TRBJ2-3	TGTGCCAGCAGCTTGGTAGCTAGCGGGAGTAATACGCAGTATTTT	CASSLVASGSNTQYF
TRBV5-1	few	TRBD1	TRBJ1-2	TGCGCCAGCAGCTACACGGACAGGGCGGACCCGCATGGCTACACCTTC	CASSYTDRADPHGYTF
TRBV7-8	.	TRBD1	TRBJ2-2	TGTGCCAGCAGCTCTCGGACAGGGCCCTTCACCGGGGAGCTGTTTTTT	CASSSRTGPFTGELFF
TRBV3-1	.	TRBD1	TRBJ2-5	TGTGCCAGCAGCCCGTGGACAGGCCGCCAAGAGACCCAGTACTTC	CASSPWTGRQETQYF
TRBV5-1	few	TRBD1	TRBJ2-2	TGCGCCAGCAGCTGGGACAGGGGGTGGATGAACACCGGGGAGCTGTTTTTT	CASSWDRGWMNTGELFF
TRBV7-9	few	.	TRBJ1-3	TGTGCCAGCAGCTCCGGACAGAGGCTTCACTCTGGAAACACCATATATTTT	CASSSGQRLHSGNTIYF
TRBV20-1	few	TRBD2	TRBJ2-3	TGCAGTGCTACGCCATTGGAGACTAGCGGGGGATTCACAGATACGCAGTATTTT	CSATPLETSGGFTDTQYF
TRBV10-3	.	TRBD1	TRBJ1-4	TGTGCCACCAAGGGGGACAGGGCTGAAAAACTGTTTTTT	CATKGDRAEKLFF
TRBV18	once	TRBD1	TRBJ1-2	TGTGCCAGCTCACCACAGTCAGGGGGCGCAGGGGACTATGGCTACACCTTC	CASSPQSGGAGDYGYTF
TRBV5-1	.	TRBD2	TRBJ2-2	TGCGCCAGCAGGGGTACTAGCGGCCTACAGAACACCGGGGAGCTGTTTTTT	CASRGTSGLQNTGELFF
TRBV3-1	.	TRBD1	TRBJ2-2	TGTGCCAGCAGCCTGGGACAGTTCGCCACCGGGGAGCTGTTTTTT	CASSLGQFATGELFF
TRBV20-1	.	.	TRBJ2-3	TGCAGTGCCGACCGAACCGCAGATACGCAGTATTTT	CSADRTADTQYF